This passage covers 2 T cell receptor beta chains from one sample sequenced in a study of CD8 T cells in Susac syndrome. With random hexamers, reverse transcription was performed on roughly 0.5 to 1 ug of RNA. TCRdb passed the immunoSEQ multiplex PCR reads through MiXCR, listing each CDR3 protein once. This table holds approximately 200,000 distinct CDR3 sequences, 90% to 95% found once. Sequenced material: CD4+ T cells from PBMCs. Every receptor here comes from a human donor with multiple sclerosis.

The J gene is TRBJ2-2, the V gene TRBV24-1; D could derive from TRBD1 or TRBD2 (5 bases each). Germline V gives CDR1 KGHDR, CDR2 SFDVKD. V lost 4 bases, J lost 5 bases, and 31 bases lay in between. The CDR3 has 21 residues. Here the CDR3 DNA reads TGTGCCACCAGTGAACTCGAGGGCAGCTACCTTTGGGACCCCCTTACCGGGGAGCTGTTTTTT. It translates to CATSELEGSYLWDPLTGELFF.

The chain is built from TRBV2 and TRBJ2-5; 7 bases line up with TRBD2. The CDR3 sequence is 13 residues long. The junction had 7 bases not matched to a gene; V was cut back by 7 bases and J by 5 bases. Germline V gene data show CDR1 as SNHLY and CDR2 as FYNNEI. Here the CDR3 DNA reads TGTGCCAGCAACGGGGGGAGTACCGAGACCCAGTACTTC. It encodes CASNGGSTETQYF. Variable domain in full (rest from reference TRBV2 and TRBJ2-5): EPEVTQTPSHQVTQMGQEVILRCVPISNHLYFYWYRQILGQKVEFLVSFYNNEISEKSEIFDDQFSVERPDGSNFTLKIRSTKLEDSAMYFCASNGGSTETQYFGPGTRLLVL.